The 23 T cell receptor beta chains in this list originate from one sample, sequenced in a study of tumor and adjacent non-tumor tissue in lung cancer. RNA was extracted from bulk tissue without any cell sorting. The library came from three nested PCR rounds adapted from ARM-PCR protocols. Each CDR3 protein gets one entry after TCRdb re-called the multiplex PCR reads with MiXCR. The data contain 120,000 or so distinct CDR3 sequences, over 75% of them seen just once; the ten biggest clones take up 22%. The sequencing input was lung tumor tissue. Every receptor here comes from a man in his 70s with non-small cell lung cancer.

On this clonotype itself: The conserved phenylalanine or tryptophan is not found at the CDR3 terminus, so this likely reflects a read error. In DNA form, the CDR3 reads TGCAGCGCCGAGAGAGGAAAGGCTAACCATGGCTACACCTCC. It is translated as CSAERGKANHGYTS. This chain connects TRBV29-1 to TRBJ1-2, with D unclear. Germline CDR1 SQVTM, CDR2 ANQGSEA. There are 14 residues in the CDR3.

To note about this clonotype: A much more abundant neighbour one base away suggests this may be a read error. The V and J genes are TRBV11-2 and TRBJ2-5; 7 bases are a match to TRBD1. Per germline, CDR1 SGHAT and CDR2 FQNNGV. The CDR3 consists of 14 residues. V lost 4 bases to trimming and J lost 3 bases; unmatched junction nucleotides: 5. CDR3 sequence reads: CASSSGQVEETQYF. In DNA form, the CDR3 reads TGTGCCAGCAGCTCAGGACAGGTGGAAGAGACCCAGTACTTC.

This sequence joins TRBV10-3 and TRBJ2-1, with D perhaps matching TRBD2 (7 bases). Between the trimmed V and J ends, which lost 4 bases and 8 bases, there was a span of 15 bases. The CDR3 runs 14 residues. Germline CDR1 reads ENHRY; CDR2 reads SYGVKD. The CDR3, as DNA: TGTGCCATCAGTGGCGGGGGCCGGTGGGATGAGCAGTTCTTC. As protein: CAISGGGRWDEQFF.

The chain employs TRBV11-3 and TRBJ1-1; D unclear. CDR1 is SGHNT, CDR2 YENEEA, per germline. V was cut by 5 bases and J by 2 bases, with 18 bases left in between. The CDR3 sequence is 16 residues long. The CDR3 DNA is TGTGCCAGCAGCCTAAAGACAAGGTGGATAAACACTGAAGCTTTCTTT. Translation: CASSLKTRWINTEAFF.

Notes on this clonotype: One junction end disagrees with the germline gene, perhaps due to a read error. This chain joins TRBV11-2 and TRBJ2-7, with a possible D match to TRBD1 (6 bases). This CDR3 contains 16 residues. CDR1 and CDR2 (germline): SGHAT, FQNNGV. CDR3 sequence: CASGTPAGTPTYEEYF. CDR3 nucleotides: TGTGCCAGCGGCACCCCCGCCGGGACACCAACCTACGAGGAGTACTTC.

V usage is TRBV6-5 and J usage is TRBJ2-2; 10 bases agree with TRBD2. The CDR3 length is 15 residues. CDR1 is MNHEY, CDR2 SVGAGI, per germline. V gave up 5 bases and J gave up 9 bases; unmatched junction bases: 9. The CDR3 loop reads CASSRGLARMWELFF. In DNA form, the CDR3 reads TGTGCCAGCAGTAGGGGACTAGCGAGAATGTGGGAGCTGTTTTTT.

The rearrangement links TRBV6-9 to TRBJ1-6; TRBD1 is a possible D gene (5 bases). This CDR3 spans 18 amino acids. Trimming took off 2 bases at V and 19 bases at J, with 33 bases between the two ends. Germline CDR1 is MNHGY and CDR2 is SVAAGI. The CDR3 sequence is CASSYGSREVSSSSPQHF. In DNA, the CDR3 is TGTGCCAGCAGTTATGGTTCCAGGGAGGTTTCTTCTAGTTCACCCCAACACTTT.

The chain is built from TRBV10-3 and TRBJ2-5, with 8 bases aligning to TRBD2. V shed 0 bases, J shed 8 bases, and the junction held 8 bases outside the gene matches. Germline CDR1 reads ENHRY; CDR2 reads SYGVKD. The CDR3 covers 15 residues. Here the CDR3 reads CAISESTAGLETQYF. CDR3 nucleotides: TGTGCCATCAGTGAGTCCACAGCGGGACTAGAAACCCAGTACTTC.

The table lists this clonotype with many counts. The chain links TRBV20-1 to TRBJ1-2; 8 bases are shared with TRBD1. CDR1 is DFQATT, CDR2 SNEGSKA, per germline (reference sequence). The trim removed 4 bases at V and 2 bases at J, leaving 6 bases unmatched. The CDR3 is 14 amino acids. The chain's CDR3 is CSATTGGGNYGYTF. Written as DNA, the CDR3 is TGCAGTGCTACTACAGGGGGAGGCAACTATGGCTACACCTTC.

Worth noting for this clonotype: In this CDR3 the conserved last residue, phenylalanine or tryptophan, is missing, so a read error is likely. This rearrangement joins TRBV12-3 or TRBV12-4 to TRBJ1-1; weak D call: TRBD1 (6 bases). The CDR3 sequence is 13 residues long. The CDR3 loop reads CASSFRDTLKAFV. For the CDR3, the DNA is TGTGCCAGTAGTTTTCGGGACACACTGAAAGCTTTCGTT.

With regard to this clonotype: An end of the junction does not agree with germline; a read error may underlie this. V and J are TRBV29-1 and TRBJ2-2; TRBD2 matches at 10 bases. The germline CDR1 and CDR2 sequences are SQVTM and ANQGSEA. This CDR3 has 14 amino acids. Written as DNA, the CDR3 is TGCAGCACTGACGTAGCGGGAGGCACCGGGAAGCTGTTTTTT. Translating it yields CSTDVAGGTGKLFF.

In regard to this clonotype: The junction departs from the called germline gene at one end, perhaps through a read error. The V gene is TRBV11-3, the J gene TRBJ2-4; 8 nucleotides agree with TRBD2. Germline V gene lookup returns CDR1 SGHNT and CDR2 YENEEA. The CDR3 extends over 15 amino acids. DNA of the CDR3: TGTGCCAGCAGTCCGGGAGGGGGTGGCAAAAACATTCAATACTTC. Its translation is CASSPGGGGKNIQYF.

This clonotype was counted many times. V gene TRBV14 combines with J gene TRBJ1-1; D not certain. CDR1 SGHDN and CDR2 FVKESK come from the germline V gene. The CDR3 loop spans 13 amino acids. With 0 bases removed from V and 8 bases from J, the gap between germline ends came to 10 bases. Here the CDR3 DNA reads TGTGCCAGCAGCCAAGATTGGCAGGACGAAGCTTTCTTT. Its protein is CASSQDWQDEAFF.

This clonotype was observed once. The CDR3 DNA sequence: TGTGCCAGGAGTGTGGGCATGAACACTGAAGCTTTCTTT. Translating gives CARSVGMNTEAFF. The chain employs TRBV5-5 and TRBJ1-1; D call uncertain. The germline CDR1 and CDR2 sequences are SGHKS and YYEKEE (reference sequence). V was shortened by 8 bases and J by 0 bases, with 11 bases between the two germline ends. The CDR3 consists of 13 residues.

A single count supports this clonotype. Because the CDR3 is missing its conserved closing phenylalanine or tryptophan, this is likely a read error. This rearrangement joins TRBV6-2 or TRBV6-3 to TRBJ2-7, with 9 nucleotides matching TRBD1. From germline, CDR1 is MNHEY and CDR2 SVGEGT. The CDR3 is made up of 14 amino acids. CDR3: CTSNWGQGSYEQYI. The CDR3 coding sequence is TGTACCAGCAATTGGGGACAGGGCTCCTACGAGCAGTACATC.

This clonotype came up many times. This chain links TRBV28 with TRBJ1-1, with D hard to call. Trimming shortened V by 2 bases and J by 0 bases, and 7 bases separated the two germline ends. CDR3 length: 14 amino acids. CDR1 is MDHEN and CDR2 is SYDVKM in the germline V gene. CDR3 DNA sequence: TGTGCCAGCAGTTTACTCAGTCTGAACACTGAAGCTTTCTTT. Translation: CASSLLSLNTEAFF.

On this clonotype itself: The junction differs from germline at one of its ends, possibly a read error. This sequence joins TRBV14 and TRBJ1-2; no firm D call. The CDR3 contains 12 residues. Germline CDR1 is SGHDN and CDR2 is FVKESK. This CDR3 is CASSQGCYGYTF. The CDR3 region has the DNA TGTGCCAGCAGTCAAGGTTGTTATGGCTACACCTTC.

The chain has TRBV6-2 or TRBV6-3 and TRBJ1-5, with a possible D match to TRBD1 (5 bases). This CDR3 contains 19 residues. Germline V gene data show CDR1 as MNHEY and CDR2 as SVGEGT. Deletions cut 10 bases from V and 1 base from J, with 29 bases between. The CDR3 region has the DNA TGTGCCAACACTTACTCGATTGGGGGTACAAGAGCGAGCAATCAGCCCCAGCATTTT. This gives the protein CANTYSIGGTRASNQPQHF.

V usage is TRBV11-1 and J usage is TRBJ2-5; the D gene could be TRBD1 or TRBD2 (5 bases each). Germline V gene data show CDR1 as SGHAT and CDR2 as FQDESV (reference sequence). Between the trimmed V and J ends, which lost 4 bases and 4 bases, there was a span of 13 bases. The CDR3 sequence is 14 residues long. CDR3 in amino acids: CASSYQRGTETQYF. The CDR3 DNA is TGTGCCAGCAGCTACCAGAGGGGAACAGAGACCCAGTACTTC.

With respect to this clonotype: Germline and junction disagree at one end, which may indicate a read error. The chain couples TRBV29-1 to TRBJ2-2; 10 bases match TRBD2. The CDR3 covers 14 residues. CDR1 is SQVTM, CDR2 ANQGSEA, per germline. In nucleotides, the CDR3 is TGCAGTACTGACGTAGCGGGGGGCACCGGCGAGCTGTTTTTT. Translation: CSTDVAGGTGELFF.

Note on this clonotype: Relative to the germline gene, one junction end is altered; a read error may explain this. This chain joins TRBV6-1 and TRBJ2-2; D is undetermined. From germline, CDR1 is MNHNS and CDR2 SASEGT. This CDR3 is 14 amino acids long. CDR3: CASGEDEDGWELFF. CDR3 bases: TGTGCCAGCGGTGAAGACGAGGATGGCTGGGAGCTGTTTTTT.

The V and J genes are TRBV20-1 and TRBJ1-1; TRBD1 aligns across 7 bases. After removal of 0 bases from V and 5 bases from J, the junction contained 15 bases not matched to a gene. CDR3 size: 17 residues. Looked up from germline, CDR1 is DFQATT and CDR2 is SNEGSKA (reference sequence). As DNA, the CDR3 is TGCAGTGCTAGAGATGGCGAAACAGGGGACTCGAAGACTGAAGCTTTCTTT. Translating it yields CSARDGETGDSKTEAFF.

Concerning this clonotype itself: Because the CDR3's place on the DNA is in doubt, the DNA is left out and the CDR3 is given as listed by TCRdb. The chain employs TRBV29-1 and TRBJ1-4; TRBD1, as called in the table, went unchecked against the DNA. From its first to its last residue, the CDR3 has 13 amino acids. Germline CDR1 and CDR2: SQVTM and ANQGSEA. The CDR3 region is CSVGQGSGETLLF.